This is a list of T cell receptor beta chains from one sample in a study of blood T cell repertoires in COVID-19. Sequencing used immunoSEQ multiplex PCR; TCRdb keeps in-frame clones, though not all of them. The repertoire has some 70,000 clones, 86% of them found once; the top ten carry more than 1.4%. Sequenced sample: peripheral blood. These receptors all stem from a woman aged 55-69 years with acute or convalescent COVID-19. The CDR3 runs from the conserved cysteine through the conserved F or W. Fields, in order: D gene, J gene, V gene, clone size, CDR3 protein, CDR3 DNA. D genes are given only for firm matches. Some rows mark clone size as missing; the rest say once, few, many or name a class of expanded clone.

d_gene: TRBD1; j_gene: TRBJ1-2; v_gene: TRBV5-4; abundance: NA; CDR3aa: CASNLGTGYNYGYTF; CDR3nt: TGTGCCAGCAATTTGGGGACAGGGTACAACTATGGCTACACCTTC
d_gene: NA; j_gene: TRBJ1-2; v_gene: TRBV6-5; abundance: NA; CDR3aa: CASSYGRGIYGYTF; CDR3nt: TGTGCCAGCAGTTACGGCAGGGGCATATATGGCTACACCTTC
d_gene: NA; j_gene: TRBJ1-2; v_gene: TRBV6-5; abundance: NA; CDR3aa: CASMGTYGYTF; CDR3nt: TGTGCCAGCATGGGGACATATGGCTACACCTTC
d_gene: NA; j_gene: TRBJ1-4; v_gene: TRBV4-1; abundance: NA; CDR3aa: CASSERQAKLFF; CDR3nt: TGCGCCAGCAGCGAACGACAGGCAAAACTGTTTTTT
d_gene: NA; j_gene: TRBJ2-7; v_gene: TRBV6-5; abundance: NA; CDR3aa: CASRLRSGQRMEQYF; CDR3nt: TGTGCCAGCAGACTTAGAAGCGGCCAAAGGATGGAGCAGTACTTC
d_gene: NA; j_gene: TRBJ1-1; v_gene: TRBV28; abundance: NA; CDR3aa: CASSLRREAFF; CDR3nt: TGTGCCAGCAGTCTTAGGAGGGAAGCTTTCTTT
d_gene: NA; j_gene: TRBJ2-1; v_gene: TRBV10-3; abundance: once; CDR3aa: CAISESDGINEQFF; CDR3nt: TGTGCCATCAGTGAGTCTGACGGGATAAATGAGCAGTTCTTC
d_gene: NA; j_gene: TRBJ1-1; v_gene: TRBV11-3; abundance: NA; CDR3aa: CASSPGQGTEAFF; CDR3nt: TGTGCCAGCAGCCCGGGACAAGGCACTGAAGCTTTCTTT
d_gene: TRBD2; j_gene: TRBJ2-2; v_gene: TRBV30; abundance: NA; CDR3aa: CAWSVLTSGSTGELFF; CDR3nt: TGTGCCTGGAGTGTACTCACTAGCGGGAGCACCGGGGAGCTGTTTTTT
d_gene: TRBD2; j_gene: TRBJ2-2; v_gene: TRBV5-1; abundance: few; CDR3aa: CASSSTLAGARTGELFF; CDR3nt: TGCGCCAGCAGCTCCACACTAGCGGGAGCGAGAACCGGGGAGCTGTTTTTT
d_gene: TRBD1; j_gene: TRBJ1-2; v_gene: TRBV7-2; abundance: NA; CDR3aa: CASSSRDRVDGYTF; CDR3nt: TGTGCCAGCAGCTCCCGGGACAGGGTGGATGGCTACACCTTC
d_gene: TRBD1; j_gene: TRBJ1-4; v_gene: TRBV6-5; abundance: once; CDR3aa: CASSYRERGRAEKLFF; CDR3nt: TGTGCCAGCAGTTACCGCGAAAGGGGGCGAGCCGAAAAACTGTTTTTT
d_gene: NA; j_gene: TRBJ1-2; v_gene: TRBV6-5; abundance: NA; CDR3aa: CASRPLDAGTGGYTF; CDR3nt: TGTGCCAGCAGGCCCTTGGACGCAGGCACGGGGGGCTACACCTTC
d_gene: NA; j_gene: TRBJ2-1; v_gene: TRBV21-1; abundance: NA; CDR3aa: CASSKYYHNEQFF; CDR3nt: TGTGCCAGCAGCAAGTACTACCACAATGAGCAGTTCTTC
d_gene: TRBD2; j_gene: TRBJ2-5; v_gene: TRBV7-2; abundance: once; CDR3aa: CASSPPGLAGKETQYF; CDR3nt: TGTGCCAGCAGCCCACCGGGACTAGCGGGGAAAGAGACCCAGTACTTC
d_gene: TRBD1; j_gene: TRBJ1-6; v_gene: TRBV6-5; abundance: NA; CDR3aa: CASSPGTGLNSPLHF; CDR3nt: TGTGCCAGCAGCCCAGGGACAGGGTTAAATTCACCCCTCCACTTT
d_gene: TRBD2; j_gene: TRBJ2-5; v_gene: TRBV2; abundance: NA; CDR3aa: CASSESASGGVETQYF; CDR3nt: TGTGCCAGCAGTGAATCGGCTAGCGGGGGAGTAGAGACCCAGTACTTC
d_gene: NA; j_gene: TRBJ1-1; v_gene: TRBV7-9; abundance: NA; CDR3aa: CASSLRTASNTEAFF; CDR3nt: TGTGCCAGCAGCTTAAGGACAGCCTCGAACACTGAAGCTTTCTTT
d_gene: TRBD1; j_gene: TRBJ2-7; v_gene: TRBV5-4; abundance: NA; CDR3aa: CASSLGGQGTYEQYF; CDR3nt: TGTGCCAGCAGCTTGGGGGGACAGGGAACCTACGAGCAGTACTTC
d_gene: TRBD1; j_gene: TRBJ1-4; v_gene: TRBV5-4; abundance: once; CDR3aa: CASSLEGGPANEKLFF; CDR3nt: TGTGCCAGCAGCTTGGAAGGGGGCCCCGCTAATGAAAAACTGTTTTTT
d_gene: NA; j_gene: TRBJ2-5; v_gene: TRBV7-8; abundance: few; CDR3aa: CASSLDPSVRETQYF; CDR3nt: TGTGCCAGCAGCTTAGATCCCTCGGTCCGGGAGACCCAGTACTTC
d_gene: TRBD1; j_gene: TRBJ1-1; v_gene: TRBV30; abundance: NA; CDR3aa: CASQGGLYTEAFF; CDR3nt: TGTGCCTCCCAAGGGGGCCTGTACACTGAAGCTTTCTTT
d_gene: NA; j_gene: TRBJ2-7; v_gene: TRBV7-6; abundance: NA; CDR3aa: CASSQTLEIGGEQYF; CDR3nt: TGTGCCAGCAGCCAAACACTGGAGATAGGTGGCGAGCAGTACTTC
d_gene: NA; j_gene: TRBJ1-3; v_gene: TRBV9; abundance: NA; CDR3aa: CASSEAQAGRGGSGNTIYF; CDR3nt: TGTGCCAGCAGCGAGGCGCAGGCGGGGAGAGGTGGATCTGGAAACACCATATATTTT
d_gene: NA; j_gene: TRBJ2-5; v_gene: TRBV6-4; abundance: NA; CDR3aa: CASRGTGLDQETQYF; CDR3nt: TGTGCCAGCAGGGGTACAGGTCTTGATCAAGAGACCCAGTACTTC
d_gene: NA; j_gene: TRBJ2-7; v_gene: TRBV30; abundance: once; CDR3aa: CAWSDQGLEQYF; CDR3nt: TGTGCCTGGAGTGACCAGGGTCTCGAGCAGTACTTC
d_gene: TRBD1; j_gene: TRBJ2-3; v_gene: TRBV19; abundance: NA; CDR3aa: CASSFNGGQAEYF; CDR3nt: TGTGCCAGTAGTTTTAATGGGGGACAGGCGGAGTATTTT
d_gene: TRBD1; j_gene: TRBJ2-1; v_gene: TRBV6-1; abundance: NA; CDR3aa: CASSEARTGEVGEQFF; CDR3nt: TGTGCCAGCAGTGAAGCCAGGACAGGGGAGGTGGGTGAGCAGTTCTTC
d_gene: NA; j_gene: TRBJ1-2; v_gene: TRBV30; abundance: NA; CDR3aa: CAWSVPGIYGYTF; CDR3nt: TGTGCCTGGAGTGTACCAGGGATCTATGGCTACACCTTC
d_gene: TRBD1; j_gene: TRBJ2-5; v_gene: TRBV2; abundance: NA; CDR3aa: CASSAWTGRETQYF; CDR3nt: TGTGCCAGCAGTGCCTGGACAGGGAGGGAGACCCAGTACTTC
d_gene: TRBD2; j_gene: TRBJ2-2; v_gene: TRBV2; abundance: NA; CDR3aa: CASSSGVGGNTGELFF; CDR3nt: TGTGCCAGTAGTAGCGGGGTCGGGGGGAACACCGGGGAGCTGTTTTTT
d_gene: NA; j_gene: TRBJ2-7; v_gene: TRBV6-5; abundance: NA; CDR3aa: CASSTDSSYEQYF; CDR3nt: TGTGCCAGCAGTACAGACAGCTCCTACGAGCAGTACTTC
d_gene: TRBD1; j_gene: TRBJ2-5; v_gene: TRBV18; abundance: NA; CDR3aa: CASSSGQGETQYF; CDR3nt: TGTGCCAGCTCATCCGGACAGGGAGAGACCCAGTACTTC
d_gene: NA; j_gene: TRBJ1-4; v_gene: TRBV2; abundance: once; CDR3aa: CASNILRGTEKLFF; CDR3nt: TGTGCCAGCAATATTCTCCGGGGGACGGAGAAACTGTTTTTT
d_gene: NA; j_gene: TRBJ1-1; v_gene: TRBV30; abundance: NA; CDR3aa: CAWTRNMNTEAFF; CDR3nt: TGTGCCTGGACCAGGAATATGAACACTGAAGCTTTCTTT
d_gene: NA; j_gene: TRBJ1-3; v_gene: TRBV5-8; abundance: NA; CDR3aa: CASSPRLFSGNTIYF; CDR3nt: TGTGCCAGCAGTCCCAGACTGTTCTCTGGAAACACCATATATTTT
d_gene: TRBD1; j_gene: TRBJ1-5; v_gene: TRBV6-6; abundance: NA; CDR3aa: CASSYGRGLQPQHF; CDR3nt: TGTGCCAGCAGTTATGGCAGGGGGCTTCAGCCCCAGCATTTT